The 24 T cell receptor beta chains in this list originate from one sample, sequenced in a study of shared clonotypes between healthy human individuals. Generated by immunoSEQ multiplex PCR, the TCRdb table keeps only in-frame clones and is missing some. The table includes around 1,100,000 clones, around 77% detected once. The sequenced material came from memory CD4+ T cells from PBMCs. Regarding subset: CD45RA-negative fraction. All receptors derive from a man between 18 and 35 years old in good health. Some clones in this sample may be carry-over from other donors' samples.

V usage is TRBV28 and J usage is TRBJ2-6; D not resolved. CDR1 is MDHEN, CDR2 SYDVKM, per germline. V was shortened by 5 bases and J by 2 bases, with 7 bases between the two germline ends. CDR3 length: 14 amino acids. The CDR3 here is CASSEEAGANVLTF. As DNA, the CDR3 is TGTGCCAGCAGTGAAGAGGCTGGGGCCAACGTCCTGACTTTC.

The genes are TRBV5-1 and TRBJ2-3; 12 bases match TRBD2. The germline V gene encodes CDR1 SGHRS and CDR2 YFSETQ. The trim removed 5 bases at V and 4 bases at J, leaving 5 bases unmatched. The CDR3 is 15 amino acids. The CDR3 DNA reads TGCGCCAGCAGTGGACTAGCGGGAACCCCAGATACGCAGTATTTT. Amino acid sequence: CASSGLAGTPDTQYF.

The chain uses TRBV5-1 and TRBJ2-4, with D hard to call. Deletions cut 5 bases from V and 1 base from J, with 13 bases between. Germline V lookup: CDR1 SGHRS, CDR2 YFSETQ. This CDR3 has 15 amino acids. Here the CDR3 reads CASRSTPGAKNIQYF. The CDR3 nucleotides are TGCGCCAGCAGATCCACACCCGGGGCCAAAAACATTCAGTACTTC.

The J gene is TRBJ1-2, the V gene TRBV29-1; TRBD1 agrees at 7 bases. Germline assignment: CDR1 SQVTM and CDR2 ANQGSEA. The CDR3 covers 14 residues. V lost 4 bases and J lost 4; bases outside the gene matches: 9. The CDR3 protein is CSVGGGDSLYGYTF. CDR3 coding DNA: TGCAGCGTTGGGGGCGGGGACAGCCTCTATGGCTACACCTTC.

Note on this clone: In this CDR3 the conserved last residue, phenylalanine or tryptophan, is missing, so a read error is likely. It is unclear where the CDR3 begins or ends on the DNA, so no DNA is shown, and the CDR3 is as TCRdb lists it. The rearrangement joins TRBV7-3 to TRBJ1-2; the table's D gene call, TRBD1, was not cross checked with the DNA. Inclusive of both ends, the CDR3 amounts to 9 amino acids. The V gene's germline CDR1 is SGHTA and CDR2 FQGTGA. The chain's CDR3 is CASSQTGLV.

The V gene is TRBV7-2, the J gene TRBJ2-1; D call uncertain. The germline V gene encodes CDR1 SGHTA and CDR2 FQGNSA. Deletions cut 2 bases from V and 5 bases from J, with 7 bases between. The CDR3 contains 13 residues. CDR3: CASSLNRDNEQFF. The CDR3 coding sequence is TGTGCCAGCAGCTTAAACAGAGACAATGAGCAGTTCTTC.

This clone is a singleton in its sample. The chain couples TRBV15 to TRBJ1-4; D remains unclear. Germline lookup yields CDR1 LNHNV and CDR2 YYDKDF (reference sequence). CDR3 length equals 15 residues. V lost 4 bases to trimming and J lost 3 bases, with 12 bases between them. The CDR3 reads CATSNPPEANEKLFF. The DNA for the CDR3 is TGTGCCACCAGCAACCCCCCCGAAGCTAATGAAAAACTGTTTTTT.

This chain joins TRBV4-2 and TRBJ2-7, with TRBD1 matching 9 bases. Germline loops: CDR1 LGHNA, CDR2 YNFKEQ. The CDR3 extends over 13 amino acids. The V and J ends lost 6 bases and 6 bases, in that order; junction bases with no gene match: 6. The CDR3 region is CASRGQGDGEQYF. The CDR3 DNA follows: TGTGCCAGCAGGGGACAGGGTGACGGCGAGCAGTACTTC.

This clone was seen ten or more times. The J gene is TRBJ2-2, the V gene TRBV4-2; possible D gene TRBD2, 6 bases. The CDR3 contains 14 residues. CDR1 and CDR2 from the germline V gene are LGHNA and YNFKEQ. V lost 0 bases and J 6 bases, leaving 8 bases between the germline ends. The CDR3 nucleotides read TGTGCCAGCAGCCAAGATCGGGGGTCCGGGGAGCTGTTTTTT. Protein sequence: CASSQDRGSGELFF.

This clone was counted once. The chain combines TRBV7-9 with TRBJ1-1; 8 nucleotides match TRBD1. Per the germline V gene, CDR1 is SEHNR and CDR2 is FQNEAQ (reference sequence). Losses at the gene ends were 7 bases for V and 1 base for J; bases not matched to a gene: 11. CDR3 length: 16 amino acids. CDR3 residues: CASTSQGGLWNTEAFF. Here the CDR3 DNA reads TGTGCCAGCACCTCACAGGGGGGCCTATGGAACACTGAAGCTTTCTTT.

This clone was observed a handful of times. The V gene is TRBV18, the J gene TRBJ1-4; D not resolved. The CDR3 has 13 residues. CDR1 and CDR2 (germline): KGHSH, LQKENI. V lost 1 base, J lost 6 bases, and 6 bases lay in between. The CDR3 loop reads CASSPRGDEKLFF. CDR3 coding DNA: TGTGCCAGCTCACCACGAGGAGATGAAAAACTGTTTTTT.

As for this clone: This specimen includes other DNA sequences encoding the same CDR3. The DNA for the CDR3 is TGCGCCAGCAGCTTGGGTGCGGGGAGTAATCAGCCCCAGCATTTT. Translated: CASSLGAGSNQPQHF. J is TRBJ1-5 and V is TRBV5-1, with D unclear. The CDR3 contains 15 residues. Trimming pared 0 bases from V and 4 bases from J, leaving 11 bases between. CDR1 is SGHRS and CDR2 is YFSETQ in the germline V gene.

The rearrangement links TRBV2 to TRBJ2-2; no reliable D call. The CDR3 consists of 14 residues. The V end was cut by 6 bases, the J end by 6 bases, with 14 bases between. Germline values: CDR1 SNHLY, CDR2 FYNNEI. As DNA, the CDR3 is TGTGCCAGCAGCCCGGACCAGCGTGCCGGGGAGCTGTTTTTT. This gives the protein CASSPDQRAGELFF.

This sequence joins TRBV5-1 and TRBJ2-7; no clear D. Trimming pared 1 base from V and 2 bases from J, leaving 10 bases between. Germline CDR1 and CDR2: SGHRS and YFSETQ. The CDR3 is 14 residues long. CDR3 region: CASSLSRSAYEQYF. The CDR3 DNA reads TGCGCCAGCAGCTTGTCCAGGAGCGCCTACGAGCAGTACTTC.

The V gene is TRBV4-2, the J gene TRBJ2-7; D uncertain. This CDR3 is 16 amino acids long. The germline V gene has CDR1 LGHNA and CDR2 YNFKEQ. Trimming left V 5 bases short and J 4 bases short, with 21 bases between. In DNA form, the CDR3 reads TGTGCCAGCAGCGAGCTGCAGGCCTCCAGATCTTACGAGCAGTACTTC. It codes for CASSELQASRSYEQYF.

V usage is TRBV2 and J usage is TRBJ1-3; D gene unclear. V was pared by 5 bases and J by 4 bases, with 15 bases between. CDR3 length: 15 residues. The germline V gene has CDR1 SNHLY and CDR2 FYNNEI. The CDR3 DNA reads TGTGCCAGCAGTCCCCCCTGGGGAGCCGGAAACACCATATATTTT. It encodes CASSPPWGAGNTIYF.

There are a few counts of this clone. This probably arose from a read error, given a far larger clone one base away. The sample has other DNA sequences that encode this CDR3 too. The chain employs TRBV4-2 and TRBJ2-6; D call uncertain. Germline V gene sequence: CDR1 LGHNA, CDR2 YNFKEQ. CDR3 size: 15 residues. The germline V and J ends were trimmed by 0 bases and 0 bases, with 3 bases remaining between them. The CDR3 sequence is CASSQEGSGANVLTF. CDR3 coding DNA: TGTGCCAGCAGCCAAGAAGGCTCTGGGGCCAACGTCCTGACTTTC.

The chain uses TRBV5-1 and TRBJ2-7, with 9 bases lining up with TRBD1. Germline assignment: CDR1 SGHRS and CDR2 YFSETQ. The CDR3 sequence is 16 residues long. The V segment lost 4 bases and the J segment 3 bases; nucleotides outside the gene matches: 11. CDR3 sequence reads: CASSATRQGGYYEQYF. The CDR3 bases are TGCGCCAGCAGCGCAACCCGACAGGGGGGTTACTACGAGCAGTACTTC.

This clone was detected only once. CDR3 DNA: TGTGCCAGCAGTGAATACGGGGGACAGAGGGAGACCCAGTACTTC. Amino acids: CASSEYGGQRETQYF. V usage is TRBV25-1 and J usage is TRBJ2-5; the D gene is possibly TRBD1 (7 bases). Between the trimmed V and J ends, which lost 0 bases and 5 bases, there was a span of 13 bases. The CDR3 covers 15 residues. In germline, CDR1 is MGHDK, CDR2 SYGVNS. The full variable domain, completed using reference TRBV25-1 and TRBJ2-5, is EADIYQTPRYLVIGTGKKITLECSQTMGHDKMYWYQQDPGMELHLIHYSYGVNSTEKGDLSSESTVSRIRTEHFPLTLESARPSHTSQYLCASSEYGGQRETQYFGPGTRLLVL.

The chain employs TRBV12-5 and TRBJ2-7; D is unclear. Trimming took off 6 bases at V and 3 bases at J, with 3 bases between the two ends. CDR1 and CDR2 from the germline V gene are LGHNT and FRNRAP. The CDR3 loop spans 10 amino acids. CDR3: CASGNYEQYF. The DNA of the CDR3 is TGTGCTAGTGGAAACTACGAGCAGTACTTC.

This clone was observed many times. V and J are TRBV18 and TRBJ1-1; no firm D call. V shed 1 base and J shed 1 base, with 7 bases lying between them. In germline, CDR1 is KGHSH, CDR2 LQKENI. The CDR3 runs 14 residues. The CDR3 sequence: CASSPQGGNTEAFF. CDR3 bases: TGTGCCAGCTCACCACAGGGAGGGAACACTGAAGCTTTCTTT.

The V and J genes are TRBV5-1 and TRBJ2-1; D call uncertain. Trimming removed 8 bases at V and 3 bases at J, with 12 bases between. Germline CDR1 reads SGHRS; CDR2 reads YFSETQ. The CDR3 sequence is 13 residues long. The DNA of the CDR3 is TGCGCCAGTACCCTCGGCGGCTACAATGAGCAGTTCTTC. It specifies CASTLGGYNEQFF.

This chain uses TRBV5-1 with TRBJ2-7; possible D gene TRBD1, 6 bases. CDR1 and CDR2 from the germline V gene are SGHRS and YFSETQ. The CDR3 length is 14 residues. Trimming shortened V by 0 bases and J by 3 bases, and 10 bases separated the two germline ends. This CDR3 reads CASSLGTEYYEQYF. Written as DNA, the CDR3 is TGCGCCAGCAGCTTGGGGACAGAATACTACGAGCAGTACTTC.

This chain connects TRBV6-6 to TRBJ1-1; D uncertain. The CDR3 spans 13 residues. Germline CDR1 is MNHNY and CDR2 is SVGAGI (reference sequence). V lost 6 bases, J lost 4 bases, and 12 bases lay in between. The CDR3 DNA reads TGTGCCAGCAGCCTTCGCTCAGGCACTGAAGCTTTCTTT. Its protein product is CASSLRSGTEAFF.